This record looks at one T cell receptor beta chain sequence and its context. Extracted RNA was reverse transcribed into cDNA, the sequencing template. Libraries were prepared by immunoSEQ multiplex PCR; TCRdb keeps only in-frame clonotypes and omits some of them. Counted here are 170,000 or so clones, around 63% occurring once; the ten biggest clones make up under 2%. Samples from alopecia areata patients were lesional scalp punch biopsies and peripheral blood. The sample comes from a study of CD8+ T cells in alopecia areata. There are 14 residues in the CDR3. Trimming left V 6 bases short and J 1 base short, with 15 bases between. Germline V gene data show CDR1 as SQVTM and CDR2 as ANQGSEA.

The TCR originated in a human donor with alopecia areata. This sequence joins TRBV29-1 and TRBJ1-2; D gene unclear. This specimen consisted of CD4+ T cells sorted from blood, obtained at week 0. This chain's CDR3 is CSVSSGVDNYGYTF. The CDR3 DNA reads as TGCAGCGTGTCGTCTGGCGTGGATAACTATGGCTACACCTTC.